The 3 T cell receptor beta chains below come from one sample, sequenced in a study of spatial heterogeneity in lung cancer. Study-wide results and caveats: The number of expanded tumor alpha and beta chains correlated with mutation number.

TCRdb used MiXCR to reprocess the 5' RACE reads, holding one entry per CDR3 protein. This table holds around 20,000 distinct CDR3 sequences, about 2.7% found once. No cognate antigen is known for these TCRs. Time point described: sample taken at primary tumor resection. Sequencing used lung tumor tissue, obtained at surgery. These receptors were taken from a male donor with early-stage non-small cell lung cancer.

This clonotype appeared many times. This chain connects TRBV15 to TRBJ1-3, with D maybe TRBD1 (5 bases). This CDR3 contains 13 residues. The germline V and J ends were trimmed by 3 bases and 8 bases, with 11 bases remaining between them. The V gene's germline CDR1 is LNHNV and CDR2 YYDKDF (reference sequence). The chain's CDR3 is CATSRGRVDTIYF. The CDR3 region has the DNA TGTGCCACCAGCAGGGGCAGGGTGGACACCATATATTTT.

The sample holds many counts of this clonotype. V is TRBV5-1 and J is TRBJ2-7; D assignment may be TRBD1 or TRBD2 (5 bases each). The V end was cut by 3 bases, the J end by 2 bases, with 18 bases between. The germline V gene has CDR1 SGHRS and CDR2 YFSETQ. CDR3 length: 16 amino acids. The CDR3 region has the DNA TGCGCCAGCAGCTGGCCGGGACCCACTCGCCCCTACGAGCAGTACTTC. Translation gives CASSWPGPTRPYEQYF.

This clonotype was recorded at least ten times. The chain joins TRBV4-3 to TRBJ1-5; 7 bases are a match to TRBD1. The CDR3 spans 17 residues. After removal of 0 bases from V and 1 base from J, the junction contained 6 bases not matched to a gene. From germline, CDR1 is LGHNA and CDR2 YSLEER. CDR3 region: CASSQDEYRGSNQPQHF. In nucleotides, the CDR3 is TGCGCCAGCAGCCAAGATGAATACAGGGGAAGCAATCAGCCCCAGCATTTT.